This T cell receptor beta chain was identified during a study of control samples from healthy donors and cancer patients. Method: immunoSEQ multiplex PCR; TCRdb's copy keeps in-frame clones and lacks some. The table records approximately 50,000 clones, roughly 87% of them present only once. The table lists this clone with a few counts. The sequence was collected from a man aged 60 to 69 with head and neck cancer. Sequenced: PBMCs.

The CDR3 nucleotides are TGTGCCAGCAGCTTGGGACTAGCCAATGAGCAGTTCTTC. Residues: CASSLGLANEQFF. The gene calls are TRBV7-2 and TRBJ2-1; 9 positions match TRBD2. CDR1 is SGHTA, CDR2 FQGNSA, per germline. The trim removed 3 bases at V and 6 bases at J, leaving 0 bases unmatched. The CDR3 runs 13 residues.